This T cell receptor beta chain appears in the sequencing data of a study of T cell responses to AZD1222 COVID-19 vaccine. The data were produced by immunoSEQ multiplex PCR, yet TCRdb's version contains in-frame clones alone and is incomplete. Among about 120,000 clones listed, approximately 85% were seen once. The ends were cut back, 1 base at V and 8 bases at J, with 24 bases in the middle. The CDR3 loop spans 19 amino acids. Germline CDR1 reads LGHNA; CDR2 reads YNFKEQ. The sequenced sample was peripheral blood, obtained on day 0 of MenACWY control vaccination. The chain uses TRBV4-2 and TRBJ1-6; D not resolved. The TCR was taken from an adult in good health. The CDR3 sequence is CASSQVRLYPGPRDSPLHF. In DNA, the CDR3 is TGTGCCAGCAGCCAAGTTCGTCTCTATCCGGGCCCCCGTGATTCACCCCTCCACTTT.